These T cell receptor beta chains were read from a single sample in a study of T cell responses to AZD1222 COVID-19 vaccine. Data came from immunoSEQ multiplex PCR; TCRdb stores just in-frame clones and leaves some out. The data contain under 150,000 clones, roughly 90% of them singletons. The material sequenced was peripheral blood, taken 28 days after the second AZD1222 dose. All receptors come from an adult who received the AZD1222 COVID-19 vaccine. Both conserved end residues are part of each CDR3. A D gene is named only where the DNA matches it firmly. Only part of the rows carry a size: once, few, many, or a class if the clone is expanded.

j_call: TRBJ1-6
d_call: -
v_call: TRBV2
clone_size: -
cdr3_nt: TGTGCCAGCTCCCCGGCGGTCCAAGGGGGTTCACCCCTCCACTTT
cdr3_aa: CASSPAVQGGSPLHF

j_call: TRBJ1-4
d_call: -
v_call: TRBV18
clone_size: -
cdr3_nt: TGTGCCAGCTCACCACCTGTCGGCGGGGGGGATGAAAAACTGTTTTTT
cdr3_aa: CASSPPVGGGDEKLFF

j_call: TRBJ1-2
d_call: TRBD1
v_call: TRBV27
clone_size: -
cdr3_nt: TGTGCCAGCAGTTTACAGGGGGCGGCCTATGGCTACACCTTC
cdr3_aa: CASSLQGAAYGYTF

j_call: TRBJ1-1
d_call: -
v_call: TRBV30
clone_size: -
cdr3_nt: TGTGCCTGGAGTGAACAGGGGAACACTGAAGCTTTCTTT
cdr3_aa: CAWSEQGNTEAFF

j_call: TRBJ1-2
d_call: -
v_call: TRBV24-1
clone_size: -
cdr3_nt: TGTGCCACCAGTGGAGGGACGTCAGGCTACACCTTC
cdr3_aa: CATSGGTSGYTF

j_call: TRBJ1-2
d_call: TRBD1
v_call: TRBV5-1
clone_size: -
cdr3_nt: TGCGCCAGCAGCTGGACAGGGGGCGCTGTGCTTGAACCTAACTATGGCTACACCTTC
cdr3_aa: CASSWTGGAVLEPNYGYTF

j_call: TRBJ1-1
d_call: -
v_call: TRBV19
clone_size: -
cdr3_nt: TGTGCCAGTAGTATAGTTCCGGGGGCGGACACTGAAGCTTTCTTT
cdr3_aa: CASSIVPGADTEAFF

j_call: TRBJ1-2
d_call: -
v_call: TRBV5-6
clone_size: -
cdr3_nt: TGTGCCAGCAAAATGAGAAGTACAGGGAACCATGGCTACACCTTC
cdr3_aa: CASKMRSTGNHGYTF

j_call: TRBJ1-1
d_call: -
v_call: TRBV19
clone_size: -
cdr3_nt: TGTGCCAGTAGTATTGAAAGTGCGGCTGAAGCTTTCTTT
cdr3_aa: CASSIESAAEAFF

j_call: TRBJ1-5
d_call: TRBD1
v_call: TRBV7-9
clone_size: -
cdr3_nt: TGTGCCAGCAGCTTCAGTGTAATGGGGACAGGAGGTAATCAGCCCCAGCATTTT
cdr3_aa: CASSFSVMGTGGNQPQHF

j_call: TRBJ2-1
d_call: -
v_call: TRBV6-4
clone_size: -
cdr3_nt: TGTGCCAGCAGTGCCGGGATAGCGAGCAATGAGCAGTTCTTC
cdr3_aa: CASSAGIASNEQFF

j_call: TRBJ1-2
d_call: -
v_call: TRBV27
clone_size: -
cdr3_nt: TGTGCCAGCAGTTTGGGAGGGACGAGGGGCAACTATGGCTACACCTTC
cdr3_aa: CASSLGGTRGNYGYTF

j_call: TRBJ2-3
d_call: TRBD2
v_call: TRBV7-2
clone_size: -
cdr3_nt: TGTGCCAGCAGCTTTGGACTAGCGCACACAGATACGCAGTATTTT
cdr3_aa: CASSFGLAHTDTQYF

j_call: TRBJ1-2
d_call: TRBD1
v_call: TRBV29-1
clone_size: -
cdr3_nt: TGCAGCGCTCGGACAGGAACCTCCTATGGCTACACCTTC
cdr3_aa: CSARTGTSYGYTF

j_call: TRBJ2-3
d_call: TRBD2
v_call: TRBV24-1
clone_size: -
cdr3_nt: TGTGCCACCAAGACCGGGACTACGACAGATACGCAGTATTTT
cdr3_aa: CATKTGTTTDTQYF

j_call: TRBJ1-1
d_call: -
v_call: TRBV5-1
clone_size: -
cdr3_nt: TGCGCCAGCAGCTCCAACACCGTTTTCGGCACTGAAGCTTTCTTT
cdr3_aa: CASSSNTVFGTEAFF

j_call: TRBJ1-1
d_call: -
v_call: TRBV10-1
clone_size: -
cdr3_nt: TGCGCCAGCACCCGACAGGTGAACACTGAAGCTTTCTTT
cdr3_aa: CASTRQVNTEAFF

j_call: TRBJ1-4
d_call: TRBD1
v_call: TRBV3-1/TRBV3-2
clone_size: -
cdr3_nt: TGTGCCAGCCTTAAGACAGGGGATGATGAAAAACTGTTTTTT
cdr3_aa: CASLKTGDDEKLFF

j_call: TRBJ1-4
d_call: -
v_call: TRBV30
clone_size: -
cdr3_nt: TGTGCCTGGAGTGGGCAGCTTAATGAAAAACTGTTTTTT
cdr3_aa: CAWSGQLNEKLFF

j_call: TRBJ2-7
d_call: TRBD1
v_call: TRBV11-2
clone_size: -
cdr3_nt: TGTGCCAGCAGCTTAGGCTTAAGGGGGCAAAGGGTTTACGAGCAGTACTTC
cdr3_aa: CASSLGLRGQRVYEQYF

j_call: TRBJ1-2
d_call: -
v_call: TRBV30
clone_size: few
cdr3_nt: TGTGCCTGGAGTGAGGGCAGTAACTATGGCTACACCTTC
cdr3_aa: CAWSEGSNYGYTF

j_call: TRBJ1-3
d_call: -
v_call: TRBV18
clone_size: -
cdr3_nt: TGTGCCAGCTCACCAGGGCGGAACTCTGGAAACACCATATATTTT
cdr3_aa: CASSPGRNSGNTIYF

j_call: TRBJ2-2
d_call: -
v_call: TRBV4-3
clone_size: -
cdr3_nt: TGCGCCAGCAGCCAGACCGAGAACACCGGGGAGCTGTTTTTT
cdr3_aa: CASSQTENTGELFF

j_call: TRBJ1-2
d_call: -
v_call: TRBV2
clone_size: -
cdr3_nt: TGTGCCAGCAGTGAAATAGGGGGGGCTAACTATGGCTACACCTTC
cdr3_aa: CASSEIGGANYGYTF

j_call: TRBJ2-7
d_call: TRBD1
v_call: TRBV18
clone_size: -
cdr3_nt: TGTGCCAGCTCACCACCGACGACAGGGGTGGTCTACGAGCAGTACTTC
cdr3_aa: CASSPPTTGVVYEQYF

j_call: TRBJ2-7
d_call: -
v_call: TRBV4-1
clone_size: -
cdr3_nt: TGCGCCAGCAGCCAAGTTGTCCGGCTCGAGCAGTACTTC
cdr3_aa: CASSQVVRLEQYF

j_call: TRBJ2-7
d_call: -
v_call: TRBV7-2
clone_size: few
cdr3_nt: TGTGCCAGCAGCCCCCAACTTGGGGGGTGGACTACCCTCTCCTACGAGCAGTACTTC
cdr3_aa: CASSPQLGGWTTLSYEQYF

j_call: TRBJ1-6
d_call: -
v_call: TRBV28
clone_size: once
cdr3_nt: TGTGCCGCGTCGGTCTTCCCGGGCTCCTCTAGCAATTCACCCCTCCACTTT
cdr3_aa: CAASVFPGSSSNSPLHF

j_call: TRBJ1-6
d_call: -
v_call: TRBV5-6
clone_size: -
cdr3_nt: TGTGCCAGCAGCTTTGACTTGGATTCACCCCTCCACTTT
cdr3_aa: CASSFDLDSPLHF

j_call: TRBJ2-7
d_call: -
v_call: TRBV5-1
clone_size: -
cdr3_nt: TGCGCCAGCAGCTTGGTTCAGGGCCCCTACGAGCAGTACTTC
cdr3_aa: CASSLVQGPYEQYF

j_call: TRBJ2-3
d_call: TRBD2
v_call: TRBV11-3
clone_size: -
cdr3_nt: TGTGCCAGCAGCTTAGCTTCTAGCGGGGGGCAGTATTTT
cdr3_aa: CASSLASSGGQYF

j_call: TRBJ1-4
d_call: TRBD1
v_call: TRBV29-1
clone_size: -
cdr3_nt: TGCAGCGTTTCCTACAGGGGGCATCGTGAAAAACTGTTTTTT
cdr3_aa: CSVSYRGHREKLFF

j_call: TRBJ2-2
d_call: TRBD1
v_call: TRBV28
clone_size: -
cdr3_nt: TGTGCCAGCAGTTTATTTGTCTCGACAGGGAAAACCGGGGAGCTGTTTTTT
cdr3_aa: CASSLFVSTGKTGELFF

j_call: TRBJ1-2
d_call: -
v_call: TRBV4-2
clone_size: -
cdr3_nt: TGTGCCAGCAGCCAAGTGGGAACAGTGATCGCCTTC
cdr3_aa: CASSQVGTVIAF

j_call: TRBJ1-1
d_call: -
v_call: TRBV7-8
clone_size: -
cdr3_nt: TGTGCCAGCAGCTTTAGTCAGAACACTGAAGCTTTCTTT
cdr3_aa: CASSFSQNTEAFF

j_call: TRBJ2-1
d_call: TRBD2
v_call: TRBV2
clone_size: -
cdr3_nt: TGTGCCAGCAGGCTGACTAGCGGGGGCTCCTACAATGAGCAGTTCTTC
cdr3_aa: CASRLTSGGSYNEQFF

j_call: TRBJ1-5
d_call: -
v_call: TRBV30
clone_size: -
cdr3_nt: TGTGCCTGGAGTGTGGGCAGGGTCAATCAGCCCCAGCATTTT
cdr3_aa: CAWSVGRVNQPQHF

j_call: TRBJ1-2
d_call: -
v_call: TRBV18
clone_size: -
cdr3_nt: TGTGCCAGCTCAGACCAGGGTGCTGGCTACACCTTC
cdr3_aa: CASSDQGAGYTF

j_call: TRBJ1-3
d_call: -
v_call: TRBV3-1/TRBV3-2
clone_size: -
cdr3_nt: TGTGCCAGCAGCCAAGATGGGGGAAACACCATATATTTT
cdr3_aa: CASSQDGGNTIYF

j_call: TRBJ1-3
d_call: -
v_call: TRBV30
clone_size: -
cdr3_nt: TGTGCCTGGAGTGCGCTAGGGGGAGCTGGAAACACCATATATTTT
cdr3_aa: CAWSALGGAGNTIYF